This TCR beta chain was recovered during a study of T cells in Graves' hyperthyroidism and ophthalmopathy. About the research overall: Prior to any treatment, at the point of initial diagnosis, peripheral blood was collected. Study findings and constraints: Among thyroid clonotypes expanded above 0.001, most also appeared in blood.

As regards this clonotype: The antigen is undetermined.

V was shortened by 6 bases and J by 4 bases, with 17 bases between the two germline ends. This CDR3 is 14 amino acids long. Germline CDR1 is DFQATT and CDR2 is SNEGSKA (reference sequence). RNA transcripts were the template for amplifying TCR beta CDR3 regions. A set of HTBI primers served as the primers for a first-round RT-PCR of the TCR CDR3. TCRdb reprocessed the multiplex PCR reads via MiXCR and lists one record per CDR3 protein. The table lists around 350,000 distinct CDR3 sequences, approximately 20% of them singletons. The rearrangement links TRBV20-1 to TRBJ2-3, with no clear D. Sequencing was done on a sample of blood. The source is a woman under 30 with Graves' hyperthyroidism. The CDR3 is CSATDPRQPDTQYF. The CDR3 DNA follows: TGCAGTGCCACTGACCCCCGCCAGCCAGATACGCAGTATTTT.